This TCR beta chain emerged from a study of cytomegalovirus exposure and HLA in healthy donors. Study details: Tens of millions of unique TCRs from HLA-typed donors were held in an early release of data.

It was with 60 Vbeta and 13 Jbeta primers that the PCR ran. Original methodology: A later analysis counted about 80 million unique TCR beta chains, some 11 million shared. Data came from immunoSEQ multiplex PCR; TCRdb stores just in-frame clones and leaves some out. The DNA gave D and trimming, while V, J and clone size come from that table. The sample consists of 150,000 to 200,000 clones, approximately 82% of them appearing once. Whole-study findings and limits: The investigators catalogued some 150 TCR beta chains as cytomegalovirus-associated. A later analysis by the authors found several of the most significant clusters apparently linked to common viral pathogens.

Germline V gene sequence: CDR1 LGHNA, CDR2 YNFKEQ. This CDR3 comprises 17 residues. V was clipped by 2 bases and J by 1 base, with 15 bases between them. As concerns this clone: The target antigen is unknown.

Sequenced material: PBMCs. The chain couples TRBV4-2 to TRBJ1-5, with a tentative D call TRBD1 (6 bases). This TCR came from a woman aged 40-49 years in good health and CMV-seropositive. The CDR3 nucleotides read TGTGCCAGCAGCCAAACACAGGGTCCATGGAGCAATCAGCCCCAGCATTTT. It specifies CASSQTQGPWSNQPQHF.